The clone carrying this T cell receptor beta chain was detected many times. Its antigen is still unknown. This sample's time point: blood at routine non-recurrence follow-up after resection. Sequencing of whole RNA from tumor, nontumor lung or frozen PBMC involved no sorting. The CDR3 runs to 15 residues. Germline loops: CDR1 MNHEY, CDR2 SVGAGI. V dropped 8 bases and J dropped 4; count of bases not matched to a gene: 7. These data originate in a study of spatial heterogeneity in lung cancer. The wider study: Donors were 55 to 75 untreated early-stage non-small cell lung cancer patients. Study observations and caveats: Blood contained ubiquitous expanded tumor TCRs more at resection than at follow-up.

Every TCR cDNA molecule carried a tag that served as a unique molecular identifier. TCRdb called the 5' RACE reads again in MiXCR, with one record for every CDR3 protein. Of some 36,000 distinct CDR3 sequences listed, 6% to 9.5% are singletons. Sequencing was performed on PBMCs, taken at follow-up. The rearrangement uses TRBV6-5 and TRBJ1-6, with 8 bases fitting TRBD1. This clonotype originated in a male donor with early-stage non-small cell lung cancer. This CDR3 reads CASQSGGSYNSPLHF. In DNA form, the CDR3 reads TGTGCCAGCCAGTCAGGGGGCAGTTATAATTCACCCCTCCACTTT.